This T cell receptor beta chain originates from a study of T cells after yellow fever vaccination (dated by TCRdb to about 2019). Background on the whole study: The SMART-Seq v4 Ultra Low Input RNA kit was used to prepare libraries from fractions with low cell numbers. To follow T-cell clones before and after both primary and booster YFV17D yellow fever vaccination, bulk TCR alpha and beta repertoires underwent longitudinal sequencing. Two healthy male donors made up the cohort, one aged 18 to 29 years and the other aged 30 to 40 years. Blood was drawn at multiple timepoints before and after primary and secondary immunization, with bulk PBMC replicates and cell subsets isolated.

The research as a whole found: FACS-sorted repertoires could contain abundant contaminating clonotypes from the bulk population, so computational filtering was required. Most clones expanded after primary vaccination were re-detected after the booster (almost 97% of CD4 and approximately 85% of CD8), suggesting broad memory maintenance. A small fraction of clonotypes showed up in both the CD4 and CD8 compartments, probably as a result of convergent recombination. Compared with the primary T-cell response, the secondary T-cell response was faster but weaker, reaching its peak on day 5 rather than on day 15. Because the study included only two donors, the extent to which the findings can be generalized is limited.

TCR cDNA was made using 5'RACE template switching, a step that added a universal primer site and unique molecular identifiers. Priming for cDNA synthesis came from both the TCR alpha and TCR beta constant segments. Library amplification involved two PCR steps, and the second step added sample barcodes and sequencing adapters. Sequencing of libraries was done on Illumina HiSeq 2500 (2x100 bp) or NovaSeq (2x150 bp). Processing in the source paper ran as follows. MIGEC was used to demultiplex reads and collapse the reads into UMI consensus sequences, and MiXCR was used for V(D)J alignment. Vaccine-responding clonotypes were identified with edgeR using replicate PBMC samples, with FDR below 0.01 and a log2 fold change above 5 up to day 15 being required. CD4 or CD8 identity was assigned to each bulk clonotype according to whether the clonotype was present at higher abundance in the sequenced CD4 repertoire or the sequenced CD8 repertoire. TCRdb ran its own pipeline on the public reads, namely fastp trimming at Q25 and MiXCR clone calling, and kept in-frame beta chains. All rows with the same CDR3 protein become a single entry with the most common DNA and genes. The authors' filters were not applied to this entry. The sample records approximately 250,000 distinct CDR3 sequences, roughly 6.2% of which are singletons. The biggest ten clones account for approximately 1% of the sample.

This clonotype was observed at least ten times. Its antigen is unknown. The input lacks base qualities; no much larger clone sits a single base away. In light of the paper, this sample's treatment or condition label describes: live attenuated yellow fever vaccine strain. PBMCs were isolated from peripheral blood using a standard Ficoll-Paque protocol. CD4 and CD8 T-cell fractions were isolated with Dynabeads CD4 and CD8 positive selection kits. RNA was extracted with TriZol from bulk PBMCs, CD4 and CD8 fractions, and dextramer-positive and dextramer-negative fractions. Measured from the cysteine to the phenylalanine, the CDR3 is 10 residues long. Here the CDR3 DNA is all that survives: 30 bases in frame from base 1. At the junction V is shortened by 3 bases and J by 6 bases, with 1 base in between. CDR1 and CDR2, looked up from the germline V gene, are MDHEN and SYDVKM.

This chain is built from TRBV28 and TRBJ2-3; the D gene is not confidently resolved. The receptor's source is a man aged 30-40 years who received the YFV17D yellow fever vaccine. The sample in question was CD4+ T cells sorted from PBMCs, obtained on the day of the yellow fever booster vaccination. The nucleotide sequence reads TGTGCCAGCAGTTTGGATACGCAGTATTTT. It encodes CASSLDTQYF.